The rows below give T cell receptor beta chains drawn from one sample of a study of T-cell reconstitution after alpha-beta-depleted transplantation in children. TCRdb called the PCR reads again in MiXCR, with one record for every CDR3 protein. Of 200,000 to 250,000 distinct CDR3 sequences in the sample, 9.5% to 15% were seen once. The specimen was PBMCs from the stem cell graft donor, collected from the stem cell graft. These receptors were obtained from a human donor who donated a stem cell graft to a child with acute lymphoblastic leukemia. Each CDR3 is given with its conserved first and last residue. D genes are given only for firm matches. Size values are once, few and many counts, or a class for expanded clones, and some rows have none.

>TRBJ2-5|few|TRBD1|TRBV18
TGTGCCAGCTCACCAAATAGGGGACAGAGTGAAGAGACCCAGTACTTC
CASSPNRGQSEETQYF
>TRBJ2-7|many|TRBD1|TRBV20-1
TGCAGCGGGGAGAGGGGGCAACTTTTCGCCGAGCAGTACTTC
CSGERGQLFAEQYF
>TRBJ1-3|many|.|TRBV5-1
TGCGCCAGCAGCCCCCGAGGAGATCCTGGAAACACCATATATTTT
CASSPRGDPGNTIYF
>TRBJ2-5|.|TRBD2|TRBV20-1
TGCAGTGCTAGAGATTTAGCGGGGCCCCCCCAGTACTTC
CSARDLAGPPQYF
>TRBJ1-1|many|TRBD1|TRBV9
TGTGCCAGCAGCCCTACCGGGACAGGGCTGAACACTGAAGCTTTCTTT
CASSPTGTGLNTEAFF
>TRBJ2-1|many|.|TRBV9
TGTGCCAGCAGCGTCGGGGGTAGGGTTGATGAGCAGTTCTTC
CASSVGGRVDEQFF
>TRBJ2-3|many|TRBD1|TRBV10-3
TGTGCCATCAGTTCGCCGGGACAGGGGGCCACAGATACGCAGTATTTT
CAISSPGQGATDTQYF
>TRBJ1-2|.|.|TRBV6-1
TGTGCCAGCAGTCGTACCGGGGCTTACTATGGCTACACCTTC
CASSRTGAYYGYTF
>TRBJ1-5|.|.|TRBV2
TGTGCCAGCAGTGAAACCGAGGATCAGCCCCAGCATTTT
CASSETEDQPQHF
>TRBJ2-2|many|TRBD1|TRBV12-3/TRBV12-4
TGTGCCAGCAGTCTCTGGACAGGGAACACCGGGGAGCTGTTTTTT
CASSLWTGNTGELFF
>TRBJ2-3|.|TRBD2|TRBV29-1
TGCAGCCCTTCGCGGGAGAGGACAGATACGCAGTATTTT
CSPSRERTDTQYF
>TRBJ2-2|many|TRBD1|TRBV10-3
TGTGCCATCAGCCCGGGACAGGAGAACACCGGGGAGCTGTTTTTT
CAISPGQENTGELFF
>TRBJ1-5|many|TRBD1|TRBV7-2
TGTGCCAGCAGCTTAGGATCCAGGGGGATTAATCAGCCCCAGCATTTT
CASSLGSRGINQPQHF
>TRBJ2-1|few|.|TRBV4-2
TGTGCCAGCAGCCAAGAAGGGGGGCCCCGGAGCGGGCAGTTCTTC
CASSQEGGPRSGQFF
>TRBJ2-1|many|.|TRBV18
TGTGCCAGCTCACCGAGAAGAGGTGAGCAGTTCTTC
CASSPRRGEQFF
>TRBJ2-7|many|.|TRBV29-1
TGCAGCTCGACAATCCCTGGGCGGCCGGGCGAGCAGTACTTC
CSSTIPGRPGEQYF
>TRBJ2-5|many|.|TRBV21-1
TGTGCCAGCAGCGGATCCAGGCTGCAAGAGACCCAGTACTTC
CASSGSRLQETQYF
>TRBJ2-7|few|.|TRBV5-1
TGCGCCAGCAGCCGCGCTGGGACACTCTCCTACGAGCAGTACTTC
CASSRAGTLSYEQYF
>TRBJ2-3|.|TRBD2|TRBV24-1
TGTGCCACCAGTACCCCGGGGCGGGAGGGCCTGGATACGCAGTATTTT
CATSTPGREGLDTQYF
>TRBJ2-5|many|.|TRBV29-1
TGCAGCGTTGAAGTGGTCCAGGGGGAGACCCAGTACTTC
CSVEVVQGETQYF
>TRBJ1-2|many|.|TRBV9
TGTGCCAGCACCCCCGAGGAGTGGTGGGACCTCTATGGCTACACCTTC
CASTPEEWWDLYGYTF
>TRBJ2-1|many|.|TRBV12-3/TRBV12-4
TGTGCCAGCAGTTTATCGGTATTAGGCAATGAGCAGTTCTTC
CASSLSVLGNEQFF
>TRBJ2-5|many|.|TRBV27
TGTGCCAGCAGTGAACGGATACAAGAGACCCAGTACTTC
CASSERIQETQYF
>TRBJ2-7|many|.|TRBV5-1
TGCGCCAGCAGCCCCGGCTCTATCTCCTACGAGCAGTACTTC
CASSPGSISYEQYF
>TRBJ1-6|many|.|TRBV20-1
TGCAGTGCTGATCGGGTTACAGTCTCCTATAATTCACCCCTCCACTTT
CSADRVTVSYNSPLHF
>TRBJ2-5|.|.|TRBV7-9
TGTGCCAGCAGCCCCGGGGACTTGCGCCAAGAGACCCAGTACTTC
CASSPGDLRQETQYF
>TRBJ1-1|many|.|TRBV28
TGTGCCAGTAGGGGTTGGCAGATGAACACTGAAGCTTTCTTT
CASRGWQMNTEAFF
>TRBJ1-2|many|.|TRBV20-1
TGCAGTGCTAGAGATCGATCTCAGGGGTATGGCTACACCTTC
CSARDRSQGYGYTF
>TRBJ2-5|many|.|TRBV4-3
TGCGCCAGCAGCCTAAACGCGAGAGAGACCCAGTACTTC
CASSLNARETQYF
>TRBJ1-1|.|.|TRBV18
TGTGCCAGCTCACCCGACCGGAGAAGGAACACTGAAGCTTTCTTT
CASSPDRRRNTEAFF
>TRBJ1-1|many|.|TRBV15
TGTGCCACCAGCAGAGATCTGAACACTGAAGCTTTCTTT
CATSRDLNTEAFF
>TRBJ2-2|many|.|TRBV20-1
TGCAGTGCTAGAGGGACAGAGAAGCTGTTTTTT
CSARGTEKLFF
>TRBJ1-1|.|.|TRBV9
TGTGCCAGCAGCGTAGATGGAGGGTTGAGGGCGGGAACTGAAGCTTTCTTT
CASSVDGGLRAGTEAFF
>TRBJ2-2|many|.|TRBV9
TGTGCCAGCTCCCAGCGTCCCCTTAACACCGGGGAGCTGTTTTTT
CASSQRPLNTGELFF
>TRBJ2-2|many|.|TRBV7-7
TGTGCTAGCAGCTTCCAGCCCTCAGCCAACACCGGGGAGCTGTTTTTT
CASSFQPSANTGELFF
>TRBJ2-7|many|TRBD2|TRBV27
TGTGCCAGCAGCTTCCCGTCGAGCGGGAGGAACGAGCAGTACTTC
CASSFPSSGRNEQYF
>TRBJ2-2|many|TRBD2|TRBV27
TGTGCCAGCAGCCCCAGAGGAGTGCGGGAGGGCACCGGGGAGCTGTTTTTT
CASSPRGVREGTGELFF
>TRBJ2-2|many|.|TRBV12-3/TRBV12-4
TGTGCCAGCAGTCGGCCGGGACTGACGAACACCGGGGAGCTGTTTTTT
CASSRPGLTNTGELFF
>TRBJ2-7|.|.|TRBV9
TGTGCCAGCAGCGTAGGTAAGGGTGAGTCCTACGAGCAGTACTTC
CASSVGKGESYEQYF
>TRBJ2-2|many|.|TRBV5-1
TGCGCCAGCAGCATTGCGAGATCCCGATCCGGGGAGCTGTTTTTT
CASSIARSRSGELFF
>TRBJ2-5|many|.|TRBV28
TGTGCCTCTCGGGTCCAAGAGACCCAGTACTTC
CASRVQETQYF
>TRBJ2-1|many|.|TRBV7-3
TGTGCCAGCAGCTTAACTCGATACAATGAGCAGTTCTTC
CASSLTRYNEQFF
>TRBJ2-7|few|.|TRBV18
TGTGCCAGCTCACCACCGTCAACACAGCGGGAGCAGTACTTC
CASSPPSTQREQYF